This TCR beta chain was observed in a study of identifying expanded T cells in peripheral blood. The CDR3 runs to 12 residues. Germline V gives CDR1 SGHTA, CDR2 FQGNSA. V lost 5 bases to trimming and J lost 6 bases, with 8 bases between them. Study findings and constraints: Differentially abundant clones: about 1.1 between replicates, about 16 at approximately 14 days, less than 25 at four.

The repertoire was sequenced with immunoSEQ multiplex PCR; TCRdb's copy has only in-frame clones and lacks some. The sample includes 100,000 to 150,000 clones, about four fifths of them seen just once. About this clone itself: Its specificity is not known.

The chain couples TRBV7-2 to TRBJ1-5, with a weak D call TRBD1 (6 bases). The sequence was collected from a person aged 18 to 75 in good health. Input material: blood. Here the CDR3 DNA reads TGTGCCAGCAGCATACAGGGTCAGCCCCAGCATTTT. Encoded protein: CASSIQGQPQHF.